This is a list of T cell receptor beta chains from one sample in a study of PD-1 blockade in mismatch repair-deficient tumors. This table comes from immunoSEQ multiplex PCR, and its TCRdb copy is limited to in-frame clones, with some not included. The sample has over 15,000 clones; approximately 84% are singletons. Sequenced material: PBMCs, taken 4 weeks after starting pembrolizumab. The receptor source for this set is an adult with mismatch repair-deficient cancer. Both conserved end residues are part of each CDR3. The order of the fields is clone size, J gene, V gene, D gene, CDR3 protein, CDR3 DNA. D genes are given only for firm matches. Where a row states a size, it is once, few, many or the class of an expanded clone; other rows omit it.

>once|TRBJ2-1|TRBV7-2|.
CASSFRGGYNEQFF
TGTGCCAGCAGCTTCAGGGGCGGGTACAATGAGCAGTTCTTC
>.|TRBJ2-7|TRBV28|.
CASSLGGRAVREQYF
TGTGCCAGCAGTTTGGGTGGCAGGGCGGTTCGGGAGCAGTACTTC
>once|TRBJ2-1|TRBV9|.
CASSVDGGTYNEQFF
TGTGCCAGCAGCGTAGACGGGGGAACCTACAATGAGCAGTTCTTC
>.|TRBJ1-4|TRBV5-1|.
CASSLMPQGPEKLFF
TGCGCCAGCAGCTTAATGCCGCAGGGTCCTGAAAAACTGTTTTTT
>.|TRBJ1-2|TRBV7-9|.
CASSLEQGLYYGYTF
TGTGCCAGCAGCTTAGAACAGGGTCTCTACTATGGCTACACCTTC
>.|TRBJ2-1|TRBV27|TRBD2
CASTLLGTSSLNEQFF
TGTGCCAGCACGCTATTAGGGACTAGTTCACTGAATGAGCAGTTCTTC
>.|TRBJ2-7|TRBV7-9|TRBD1
CASSLGTGQSRTHEQYF
TGTGCCAGCAGCTTAGGGACAGGGCAGAGTCGTACCCACGAGCAGTACTTC
>.|TRBJ2-2|TRBV5-4|.
CASRFLGQGLLNTGELFF
TGTGCCAGCAGGTTCTTGGGCCAGGGGCTACTTAACACCGGGGAGCTGTTTTTT
>.|TRBJ1-2|TRBV27|TRBD1
CASSPTRDRGGYGYTF
TGTGCCAGCAGCCCCACCCGGGACAGGGGAGGGTATGGCTACACCTTC
>once|TRBJ2-3|TRBV7-9|TRBD2
CASSIGTSGSPQYF
TGTGCCAGCAGCATAGGGACTAGCGGGAGCCCGCAGTATTTT
>.|TRBJ2-2|TRBV30|TRBD2
CAWVPAGGTGELFF
TGTGCCTGGGTCCCAGCGGGGGGTACCGGGGAGCTGTTTTTT
>.|TRBJ1-1|TRBV19|TRBD1
CASSIVAGGNTEAFF
TGTGCCAGTAGTATAGTCGCAGGGGGTAACACTGAAGCTTTCTTT
>.|TRBJ2-1|TRBV28|TRBD1
CASSGGQSSSYNEQFF
TGTGCCAGCAGTGGGGGACAGTCTAGCTCCTACAATGAGCAGTTCTTC
>.|TRBJ2-1|TRBV21-1|.
CASSMTSGCMDEQFF
TGTGCCAGCAGCATGACTAGCGGGTGCATGGATGAGCAGTTCTTC
>.|TRBJ1-1|TRBV6-4|TRBD1
CASRTNGQGAITEAFF
TGTGCCAGCAGGACCAACGGACAGGGGGCGATCACTGAAGCTTTCTTT